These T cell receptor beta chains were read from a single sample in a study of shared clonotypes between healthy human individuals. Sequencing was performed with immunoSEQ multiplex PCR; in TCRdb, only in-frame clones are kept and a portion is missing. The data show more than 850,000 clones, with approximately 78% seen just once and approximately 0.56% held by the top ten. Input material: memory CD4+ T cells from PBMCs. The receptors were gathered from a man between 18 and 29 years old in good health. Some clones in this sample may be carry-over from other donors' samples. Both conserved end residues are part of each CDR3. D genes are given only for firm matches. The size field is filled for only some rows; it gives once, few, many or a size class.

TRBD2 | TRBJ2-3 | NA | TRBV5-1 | CASSFGSGRTDTQYF | TGCGCCAGCAGCTTCGGTAGCGGGAGAACAGATACGCAGTATTTT
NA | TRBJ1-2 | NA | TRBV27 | CASSLGKTTGYTF | TGTGCCAGCAGTTTAGGGAAGACGACTGGCTACACCTTC
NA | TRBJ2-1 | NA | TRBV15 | CATSTARSYNEQFF | TGTGCCACCAGCACTGCTAGGTCCTACAATGAGCAGTTCTTC
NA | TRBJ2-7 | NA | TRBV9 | CASSVAGTPNYEQYF | TGTGCCAGCAGCGTAGCAGGGACGCCTAACTACGAGCAGTACTTC
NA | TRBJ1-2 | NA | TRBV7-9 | CASSLRGLYGYTF | TGTGCCAGCAGCCTCCGGGGCCTCTATGGCTACACCTTC
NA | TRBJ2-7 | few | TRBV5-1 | CASSLGGYEQYF | TGCGCCAGCAGCTTGGGGGGCTACGAGCAGTACTTC
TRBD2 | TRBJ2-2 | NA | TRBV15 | CATSRVLADNTGELFF | TGTGCCACCAGCAGAGTACTAGCGGATAACACCGGGGAGCTGTTTTTT
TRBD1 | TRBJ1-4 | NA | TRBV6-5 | CASSERQGEKLFF | TGTGCCAGCAGCGAACGACAGGGCGAAAAACTGTTTTTT
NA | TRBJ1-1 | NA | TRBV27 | CASSLQGRTEAFF | TGTGCCAGCAGCCTCCAGGGACGCACTGAAGCTTTCTTT
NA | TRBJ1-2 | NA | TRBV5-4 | CASSSVGDYGYTF | TGTGCCAGCAGCTCCGTCGGGGACTATGGCTACACCTTC